The entry below describes one T cell receptor (beta chain). Antigen unknown. The data were taken from a study of T cell responses to AZD1222 COVID-19 vaccine. Study-level background: Some second doses came at about 4 weeks and others at about 12 weeks; these were pooled.

Repertoires were generated with immunoSEQ multiplex PCR, while TCRdb's copy carries only in-frame clones and drops some. The sample gives approximately 99,000 clones, 70% to 90% of which show up once; about 3% is in the top ten. Trimming pared 0 bases from V and 10 bases from J, leaving 16 bases between. Germline lookup yields CDR1 SQVTM and CDR2 ANQGSEA. The CDR3 covers 14 residues. Notes on the study in general: Rises in breadth and depth of Spike-specific TCRs came after two AZD1222 doses. The donor group comprised mostly white British people and more females; the analysis possibly underestimated clonal diversity. Only a handful of AZD1222 recipients, several in all, had baseline seropositivity.

The receptor was derived from an adult in good health. The sample here was peripheral blood, taken on day 0 of AZD1222 vaccination. The chain uses TRBV29-1 and TRBJ2-1, with D perhaps matching TRBD2 (5 bases). The CDR3 loop reads CSVEDLFFAGEQFF. The CDR3 nucleotides are TGCAGCGTTGAAGATCTTTTTTTCGCGGGCGAGCAGTTCTTC.